Detailed here is one T cell receptor beta chain. Its antigen is unknown. The entry originates in a study of monozygotic twins with inflammatory bowel disease (dated by TCRdb to the late 2010s). Concerning the study at large: In total, some 30 monozygotic twin pairs made up the full study: 19 Danish pairs, all IBD-discordant, plus nine German pairs, of which four were IBD-concordant and five were IBD-discordant. The search for disease-associated traits relied mainly on comparing IBD patients with their genetically identical healthy co-twins within discordant pairs. Each individual had, on average, about 151 000 unique TCRalpha sequences and 181 000 unique TCRbeta sequences available for analysis. Overall study outcomes, separate from this receptor: Repertoire similarity did not differ between concordant and discordant twins, possibly due to limited statistical power. IBD patients shared fewer clonotypes with other individuals than healthy twins did, most markedly in patients showing signs of disease activity. Different T cell subtypes could not be distinguished in the analysis. Because patients were on differing immunosuppressive treatments, the repertoires may have picked up extra background noise and inter-individual variability. No single strong signal or clonotype linked to IBD turned up in the results, so the idea that one exists was not supported. Measured by the inverse Simpson index, TCRbeta repertoire diversity was lower in IBD patients than in their healthy co-twins.

Libraries were prepared through 5' RACE. For each TCR library, around 4,000 ng of total RNA was used. For each sample, cDNA synthesis with SMARTScribe reverse transcriptase was split into eight separate reactions. During cDNA synthesis, template switching was used to introduce unique molecular identifiers that contained a 6-nucleotide sample barcode. Two nested PCRs of roughly 16 and 10 cycles amplified the TCRalpha and TCRbeta cDNA, and bead purification followed each PCR. Before amplification, the cDNA was both treated with uracil DNA-glycosylase and purified with the QIAquick PCR purification kit. The second PCR added Illumina TruSeq-compatible adapters along with sample-specific barcodes. Library quality and concentration were assessed using TapeStation and Qubit, and 5 to 6 ng of each library was pooled. The pooled libraries were sequenced with 2 x 100 bp reads and custom sequencing primers on an Illumina HiSeq2500 single-index Rapid Run. In the authors' own workflow: MiGEC version 1.2.6 was used for UMI-based consensus assembly to correct PCR and sequencing errors. V(D)J alignment, clonotype assembly and CDR3 extraction were performed with MiXCR version 2.1.1. Gene usage, clonotype sharing and MAIT/NKT TCR abundance were normalised by analysing the top 1000, 10 000 and 20 000 clonotypes per sample. Diversity was computed as the inverse Simpson index with the vegan R package after downsampling to 27 000 UMIs. Paired Mann-Whitney U tests were applied to discordant twin pairs, and Benjamini-Hochberg correction was used for multiple testing. TCRdb reprocessed the raw reads; every CDR3 protein sequence is a single record, and DNA is not supplied. The V and J calls shown here were made by TCRdb, not taken from the authors' results. The sample table gives 400,000 to 500,000 distinct CDR3 sequences. Approximately 2.3% of the sample lies in the top ten.

From each donor, an approximately 2.4 ml peripheral blood sample was drawn into PAXgene tubes and stored at -80 degrees C. Without any T cell sorting, total RNA was extracted from whole blood using the PAXgene blood miRNA kit on an automated QIAcube. Peripheral blood from monozygotic twin pairs concordant or discordant for inflammatory bowel disease was subjected to deep TCRalpha and TCRbeta repertoire profiling with unique molecular barcoding. Smoking habits were recorded for all twin pairs, and each individual was classified as a current, former or never smoker. From the cysteine up to the phenylalanine, the CDR3 has a length of 15 residues. No DNA is recorded. As encoded in the germline V gene (reference sequence), CDR1 is PRHDT while CDR2 is FYEKMQ.

The chain joins TRBV13 to TRBJ2-1. The clonotype comes from a human donor with ulcerative colitis or Crohn's disease, or a healthy co-twin of an affected twin (not recorded which). Source material: blood. The CDR3: CASSLIGSSYNEQFF.